This T cell receptor (beta chain) was identified during a study of regulatory T cells in long-lasting Graves disease. Overall study results and limits: Lower TCR diversity was seen in persistent Graves' patients than in newly diagnosed ones.

As for time point: persistent/refractory GD, antithyroid drugs over 5 years with positive TRAb. There was RNA extracted from PBMCs, and the TCR library was made from it. In germline, CDR1 is MDHEN, CDR2 SYDVKM. V shed 4 bases, J shed 5 bases, and the junction held 7 bases outside the gene matches. The CDR3 totals 14 residues. For TCR beta, libraries came from iRepertoire HTBI primers and Arm-PCR of CDR3 regions. TCRdb passed the multiplex PCR reads through MiXCR, listing each CDR3 protein once. The repertoire has about 470,000 distinct CDR3 sequences, roughly 20% of them found once; the top ten carry 7.8%. In this sample, this clonotype turned up many times. The target antigen is unknown.

The chain combines TRBV28 with TRBJ2-5; TRBD2 agrees at 7 bases. The origin of this receptor is a female donor with Graves disease. The starting material was peripheral blood mononuclear cells (PBMCs), obtained when the disease was refractory, from a patient treated with antithyroid drugs. The CDR3 region has the DNA TGTGCCAGCAGTTCGCGGACTAGATGGGAGACCCAGTACTTC. Its translation is CASSSRTRWETQYF.